The rows below give T cell receptor beta chains drawn from one sample of a study of blood T cell repertoires in COVID-19. The protocol was immunoSEQ multiplex PCR, while the TCRdb copy is restricted to in-frame clones and leaves out a portion. The data contain more than 150,000 clones, 80% to 90% of them singletons. The sample taken for sequencing was peripheral blood. All receptors derive from a woman in her forties or fifties with acute or convalescent COVID-19. Both conserved end residues are trimmed from each CDR3.

cdr3_aa v_call
ASSLATETPGRY TRBV7-2
ASSLQGAGTEAF TRBV4-2
ASSYGDRGRTEAF TRBV6-5
ASSHSGTSGASLSYEQY TRBV5-1
ASRGTQGSQSEPLH TRBV5-4
ASSQARGIESNQPQH TRBV7-2
ASSHDRGQMGYT TRBV27
ASSMGQPPETQY TRBV19
ASSYSEGPEAF TRBV6-5
SVEGRTRRGTNTEAF TRBV29-1
ASSPNLGSGAYEQY TRBV9
ASSQQGSNSYEQY TRBV6-5
ASSLTGVNQPQH TRBV4-3
ASSQGGSGDEQY TRBV4-3
ASGLVQGSETQY TRBV12-5
ASSKAVLRGTAGSDTQY TRBV21-1
ASSLAQGNEKLF TRBV5-4
ASGLQGSNSPLH TRBV12-5
ASISAGGPIAGELF TRBV28
ASGLSVGGTYEQY TRBV12-5
ASSVGGTGELGTQY TRBV9
ASSPQGAKGYT TRBV14
ASSQVGGTGELF TRBV3-1/TRBV3-2
ASSIGQLQEQF TRBV7-2
ASFSVESSYEQY TRBV6-5
ASSTQGAPC TRBV5-6
ASSVWERRRENTEAF TRBV2
ASSVKRSSYNEQF TRBV2
ASSTRGIDYGYT TRBV6-1
ASSVVGQPNEKLF TRBV9
ASSLGRGQETQY TRBV11-2
ASALTGRGEAF TRBV3-1/TRBV3-2
ASSRDRSYNSPLH TRBV10-1
ASSVAPGFNYNEQF TRBV9
ASSQEGQGGQPQH TRBV4-1
ATSRLPAGVLEQY TRBV15
ASTTAYNEQF TRBV6-5
ASSLGSSGRAFSSYNEQF TRBV28